The 11 T cell receptor beta chains below come from one sample, sequenced in a study of T cells in Graves' hyperthyroidism and ophthalmopathy. It was RNA transcripts that yielded the amplified TCR beta CDR3 regions. First-round RT-PCR with HTBI primers amplified the TCR CDR3 region. TCRdb redid the calling of the multiplex PCR reads with MiXCR, one entry per CDR3 protein. This table holds approximately 640,000 distinct CDR3 sequences, around 15% found once. The sequenced sample consisted of blood. The receptor source for this set is a man aged 50-59 years with Graves' hyperthyroidism.

V is TRBV29-1 and J is TRBJ1-1; D may be TRBD1 (5 bases). Germline assignment: CDR1 SQVTM and CDR2 ANQGSEA. V lost 2 bases and J 0 bases, leaving 10 bases between the germline ends. The CDR3 covers 14 residues. The CDR3 DNA reads TGCAGCGTTGAAAAGGGACTGATGAACACTGAAGCTTTCTTT. Amino acid sequence: CSVEKGLMNTEAFF.

Many counts were recorded for this clonotype. This chain connects TRBV2 to TRBJ1-5, with no clear D. The germline gives CDR1 SNHLY, CDR2 FYNNEI. CDR3 size: 12 residues. Trimming took 4 bases from V and 6 from J, leaving 7 bases between them. The CDR3 region has the DNA TGTGCCAGCAGTGGGCGAGGTCAGCCCCAGCATTTT. Protein: CASSGRGQPQHF. The full variable domain, its missing parts supplied by reference TRBV2 and TRBJ1-5, is EPEVTQTPSHQVTQMGQEVILRCVPISNHLYFYWYRQILGQKVEFLVSFYNNEISEKSEIFDDQFSVERPDGSNFTLKIRSTKLEDSAMYFCASSGRGQPQHFGDGTRLSIL.

This clonotype was observed at least ten times. This chain uses TRBV5-1 with TRBJ1-1, with TRBD1 matching 7 bases. CDR3 length: 16 residues. Germline CDR1 and CDR2: SGHRS and YFSETQ. The V gene end was trimmed by 0 bases and the J gene end by 1 base; junction bases not matched to a gene: 6. DNA of the CDR3: TGCGCCAGCAGCTTGGCCATGACAGGGACGAACACTGAAGCTTTCTTT. It translates to CASSLAMTGTNTEAFF. Drawing the rest from reference TRBV5-1 and TRBJ1-1, the complete variable domain is KAGVTQTPRYLIKTRGQQVTLSCSPISGHRSVSWYQQTPGQGLQFLFEYFSETQRNKGNFPGRFSGRQFSNSRSEMNVSTLELGDSALYLCASSLAMTGTNTEAFFGQGTRLTVV.

This clonotype was picked up many times. The chain joins TRBV11-2 to TRBJ1-2; D gene uncertain. From germline, CDR1 is SGHAT and CDR2 FQNNGV. There are 15 residues in the CDR3. V was shortened by 1 base and J by 7 bases, with 16 bases between the two germline ends. CDR3 sequence reads: CASSLAPGLKAGYTF. CDR3 nucleotides: TGTGCCAGCAGCTTAGCTCCTGGCCTTAAGGCTGGCTACACCTTC.

This clonotype has a count of ten or more. This chain joins TRBV28 and TRBJ2-2; D not resolved. Germline values: CDR1 MDHEN, CDR2 SYDVKM. Trimming removed 5 bases at V and 7 bases at J, with 14 bases between. The CDR3 has 14 residues. CDR3 amino acids: CASSRPQRRGELFF. The CDR3 DNA follows: TGTGCCAGCAGTCGACCCCAGAGACGCGGGGAGCTGTTTTTT.

This clonotype was counted between two and nine times. The CDR3 DNA is TGTGCCAGCAGCTTAGTTGTAGGGGGGTCCACCTCCTACGAGCAGTACTTC. Amino acids: CASSLVVGGSTSYEQYF. The V gene is TRBV7-2, the J gene TRBJ2-7, with D perhaps being TRBD1 or TRBD2 (6 bases each). Germline CDR1 reads SGHTA; CDR2 reads FQGNSA. Trimming took off 1 base at V and 0 bases at J, with 16 bases between the two ends. CDR3 size: 17 residues.

This clonotype has at least ten counts. V is TRBV19 and J is TRBJ1-1, with unresolved D. In germline, CDR1 is LNHDA, CDR2 SQIVND (reference sequence). The length of the CDR3 is 15 residues. V lost 3 bases, J lost 1 base, and 12 bases lay in between. The DNA of the CDR3 is TGTGCCAGTAGTATGGGCCCCTACCGGAACACTGAAGCTTTCTTT. Translating gives CASSMGPYRNTEAFF.

This clonotype was observed many times. The chain uses TRBV11-2 and TRBJ2-1; 11 bases line up with TRBD2. Germline V gives CDR1 SGHAT, CDR2 FQNNGV. The CDR3 consists of 15 residues. After removal of 5 bases from V and 6 bases from J, the junction contained 6 bases not matched to a gene. CDR3 bases: TGTGCCAGCAGCACTAGCGGGAGAGGAGGCAATGAGCAGTTCTTC. Translation gives CASSTSGRGGNEQFF.

The chain links TRBV30 to TRBJ2-1, with 7 bases identical to TRBD1. There are 15 residues in the CDR3. CDR1 GTSNPN and CDR2 SVGIG come from the germline V gene (reference sequence). Trimming took 2 bases from V and 0 from J; bases not matched to a gene: 4. The CDR3 here is CAWSIRGLSYNEQFF. CDR3 DNA: TGTGCCTGGAGTATAAGGGGGCTCTCCTACAATGAGCAGTTCTTC.

In this sample, this clonotype turned up a few times. The chain is built from TRBV28 and TRBJ1-1; no clear D. The V gene's germline CDR1 is MDHEN and CDR2 SYDVKM. The V end lost 10 bases, the J end lost 6 bases, and 15 bases lay between the germline ends. The CDR3 is 12 amino acids. In DNA form, the CDR3 reads TGTGCCACCATCCAGACTCCCGCTGAAGCTTTCTTT. Amino acid sequence: CATIQTPAEAFF.

This rearrangement joins TRBV2 to TRBJ1-4; TRBD1 might be the D (5 bases). This CDR3 region has 14 residues. Germline assignment: CDR1 SNHLY and CDR2 FYNNEI. Trimming pared 6 bases from V and 0 bases from J, leaving 8 bases between. As DNA, the CDR3 is TGTGCCAGCAGCGGGGGTTCAACTAATGAAAAACTGTTTTTT. Protein product: CASSGGSTNEKLFF. The whole variable domain, remainder taken from reference TRBV2 and TRBJ1-4, is EPEVTQTPSHQVTQMGQEVILRCVPISNHLYFYWYRQILGQKVEFLVSFYNNEISEKSEIFDDQFSVERPDGSNFTLKIRSTKLEDSAMYFCASSGGSTNEKLFFGSGTQLSVL.